The T cell receptor (beta chain) described here comes from a study of tumor and adjacent non-tumor tissue in lung cancer. Whole-study findings and limits: Compared with tumor, normal lung showed significantly lower TCR diversity.

Three rounds of nested PCR, following a modified ARM-PCR protocol, produced the TCRbeta library. Each CDR3 protein is one row after TCRdb ran MiXCR on the multiplex PCR reads. This table has under 95,000 distinct CDR3 sequences, around three fifths appearing once. This clonotype was recorded many times. Its cognate antigen is unknown. No cell sorting was done before RNA was extracted from the tissue. The CDR3 has 18 amino acids. Germline lookup yields CDR1 MGHRA and CDR2 YSYEKL. The ends lost 4 bases at V and 3 bases at J; junction bases unmatched: 16. This clonotype was obtained from a man between 65 and 85 years old with non-small cell lung cancer. The chain links TRBV4-1 to TRBJ2-3; 7 nucleotides agree with TRBD1. The sequencing input was lung tumor tissue. For the CDR3, the DNA is TGCGCCAGCAGCCCCGGACAGGACTTTCGTGGGGGAACAGATACGCAGTATTTT. Its translation is CASSPGQDFRGGTDTQYF.